The rows below give T cell receptor beta chains drawn from one sample of a study of blood T cell repertoires in COVID-19. Measured with immunoSEQ multiplex PCR; TCRdb has only the in-frame clones, and not every one. This table has around 54,000 clones, approximately 82% appearing once. Sequencing input: PBMCs or T cells enriched from blood (not recorded which). The source is a woman in her forties or fifties with acute COVID-19. Both conserved end residues are part of each CDR3. The order of the fields is V gene, J gene, CDR3 protein.

TRBV3-1/TRBV3-2	TRBJ1-6	CASSGQQDSPLHF
TRBV5-1	TRBJ1-1	CASSFGQGGGTEAFF
TRBV5-1	TRBJ2-5	CASSNSGGQETQYF
TRBV11-3	TRBJ2-7	CASSFNRGSYEQYF
TRBV5-1	TRBJ1-4	CASRPAGNNEKLFF
TRBV9	TRBJ1-4	CASSVRGGTLGKLFF
TRBV7-3	TRBJ2-3	CASSSGLATDTQYF
TRBV9	TRBJ2-5	CASSVLGGTETQYF
TRBV4-1	TRBJ1-1	CASSQESKGKWGTEAFF
TRBV11-2	TRBJ2-1	CASSKESIFSYNEQFF
TRBV19	TRBJ1-5	CASSNSYSNQPQHF
TRBV7-3	TRBJ2-1	CASSLTGGGSYNEQFF
TRBV5-8	TRBJ2-3	CASSSSRTGVEDTQYF
TRBV11-2	TRBJ2-2	CASSPGQGTRELFF
TRBV6-5	TRBJ1-2	CASSPGTEGHTF
TRBV24-1	TRBJ2-3	CATSEGDKGATDTQYF
TRBV30	TRBJ1-2	CAWSVTGEGYTF
TRBV11-3	TRBJ2-7	CASSSYQGYEQYF
TRBV21-1	TRBJ1-1	CASSKDRGRENTEAFF
TRBV15	TRBJ2-5	CATSPGGGGQETQYF
TRBV9	TRBJ1-2	CASSVGGGSYGYTF
TRBV7-8	TRBJ2-2	CASSLGTEGAGELFF
TRBV12-3/TRBV12-4	TRBJ1-2	CASSPQGGGYTF
TRBV6-1	TRBJ1-1	CASSESGGWSTEAFF
TRBV10-1	TRBJ2-5	CASSVGTAQETQYF
TRBV30	TRBJ1-1	CAWSVGGREQNEAFF
TRBV2	TRBJ1-5	CASSEGGTGEHGQPQHF
TRBV2	TRBJ2-7	CASRDRGGTYEQYF
TRBV28	TRBJ2-7	CASSLTDAYEQYF
TRBV4-2	TRBJ2-3	CASSQDQGDTQYF
TRBV28	TRBJ2-3	CASSTDRVTDTQYF
TRBV6-5	TRBJ1-5	CASQGQEGSQPQHF